One T cell receptor beta chain is described in this entry. This sample includes further DNA sequences coding for the same CDR3. Sequenced by immunoSEQ multiplex PCR; TCRdb stores in-frame clones only, minus some. This sample has under 600,000 clones, with roughly 95% found just once. This sample is part of a study of shared clonotypes between healthy human individuals. CDR1 KGHSH and CDR2 LQKENI come from the germline V gene. The length of the CDR3 is 14 residues. The V and J ends lost 2 bases and 2 bases, in that order; junction bases with no gene match: 3. The V and J genes are TRBV18 and TRBJ2-7, with 7 bases fitting TRBD1. This clonotype was sampled from a woman in her twenties or thirties in good health. The sequenced sample was naive CD4+ T cells sorted from blood. Subset meaning: CD45RA+ positively selected. This CDR3 is CASSPGQGAYEQYF. In DNA form, the CDR3 reads TGTGCCAGCTCACCAGGGCAGGGGGCCTACGAGCAGTACTTC.